The 7 T cell receptor beta chains in this list originate from one sample, sequenced in a study of molecular identifiers for immune sequencing clone quantification. Via MiXCR, TCRdb re-called the PCR reads, giving one row per CDR3 protein. The sample holds under 800,000 distinct CDR3 sequences; roughly 25% are singletons and the top ten take about 0.78%. Sequencing was done on a sample of naive CD8+ T cells from blood, with Jurkat cell RNA spiked in. Documented subset: FACS-sorted CD8+CD4-CCR7+CD45RA+ naive T cells. Source of these receptors: a human donor in good health. Some libraries in this study had Jurkat cell RNA spiked in.

Points on this clonotype: A read error is likely, as this CDR3 ends without the conserved phenylalanine or tryptophan. The rearrangement joins TRBV6-1 to TRBJ2-3; 9 bases fit TRBD2. Germline lookup yields CDR1 MNHNS and CDR2 SASEGT. The CDR3 is made up of 16 amino acids. Germline trimming cut 7 bases from V and 0 bases from J; bases unmatched to any gene: 8. This chain's CDR3 is CASTKTSGRSTDTQYL. CDR3 DNA: TGTGCCAGCACCAAAACTAGCGGGCGAAGCACAGATACGCAGTATCTT.

In its sample, this clonotype was seen many times. This chain links TRBV20-1 with TRBJ2-5, with 9 bases fitting TRBD1. The CDR3 is 13 residues long. Germline V lookup: CDR1 DFQATT, CDR2 SNEGSKA (reference sequence). V lost 5 bases and J lost 5; bases outside the gene matches: 6. CDR3 DNA sequence: TGCAGTGCTCCGGACAGGGGTCCCGAGACCCAGTACTTC. Its protein is CSAPDRGPETQYF.

In its sample, this clonotype was seen a few times. This chain connects TRBV12-3 or TRBV12-4 to TRBJ2-7, with D unclear. The CDR3 has 13 amino acids. The germline V and J ends were trimmed by 5 bases and 5 bases, with 13 bases remaining between them. The DNA of the CDR3 is TGTGCCAGCAGTCCCCTCGTCATCCACGAGCAGTACTTC. Translation gives CASSPLVIHEQYF.

A note on this clonotype: A much larger clone differs from this one at a single base, so this may be a read error. The chain carries TRBV5-5 and TRBJ2-5, with D unclear. The CDR3 totals 14 residues. Germline V gene sequence: CDR1 SGHKS, CDR2 YYEKEE (reference sequence). In nucleotides, the CDR3 is TGTGCCGGCAGCACGTGGACGGAAGAAGAGACCCAGTACTTC. It codes for CAGSTWTEEETQYF.

This clonotype was counted a few times. The V call is TRBV6-2 or TRBV6-3, the J call TRBJ1-4; D ambiguous. Germline-derived CDR1 and CDR2 are MNHEY and SVGEGT. This CDR3 comprises 15 residues. Trimming removed 0 bases from V and 5 bases from J, with 10 bases in between. The CDR3 protein is CASSYSQVVNEKLFF. In DNA form, the CDR3 reads TGTGCCAGCAGTTACTCGCAGGTGGTCAATGAAAAACTGTTTTTT.

This clonotype was seen ten or more times. This chain connects TRBV6-1 to TRBJ1-5, with TRBD1 matching over 7 bases. Germline trimming cut 2 bases from V and 2 bases from J; bases unmatched to any gene: 9. Germline lookup yields CDR1 MNHNS and CDR2 SASEGT. This CDR3 contains 17 residues. CDR3 residues: CASSELKGAEGNQPQHF. For the CDR3, the DNA is TGTGCCAGCAGTGAACTGAAGGGGGCTGAGGGCAATCAGCCCCAGCATTTT.

The CDR3 sequence is CASSLVGGYGIGELFF. The DNA of the CDR3 is TGTGCCAGCAGTTTGGTGGGGGGATACGGAATCGGGGAGCTGTTTTTT. The V call is TRBV27, the J call TRBJ2-2; D might be TRBD2 (6 bases). Trimming took off 3 bases at V and 7 bases at J, with 18 bases between the two ends. Germline CDR1 is MNHEY and CDR2 is SMNVEV (reference sequence). CDR3 length equals 16 residues.